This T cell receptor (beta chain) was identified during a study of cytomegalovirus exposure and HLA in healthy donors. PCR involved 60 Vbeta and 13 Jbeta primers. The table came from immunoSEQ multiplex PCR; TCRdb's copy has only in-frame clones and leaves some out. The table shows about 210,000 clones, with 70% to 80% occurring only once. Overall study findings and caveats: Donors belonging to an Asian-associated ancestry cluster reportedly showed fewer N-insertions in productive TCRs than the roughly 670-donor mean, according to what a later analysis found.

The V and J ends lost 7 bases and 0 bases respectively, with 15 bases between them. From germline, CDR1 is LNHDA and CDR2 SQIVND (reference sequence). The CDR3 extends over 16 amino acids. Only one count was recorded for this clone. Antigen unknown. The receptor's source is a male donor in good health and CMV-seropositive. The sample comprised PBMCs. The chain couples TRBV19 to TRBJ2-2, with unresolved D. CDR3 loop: CASTPAPTPNTGELFF. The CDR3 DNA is TGTGCCAGTACCCCCGCGCCGACACCGAACACCGGGGAGCTGTTTTTT.